The T cell receptor (beta chain) under discussion was sequenced for a study of cytomegalovirus exposure and HLA in healthy donors. Across the study: Within an early data release were about 90 million unique TCRs drawn from HLA-typed donors.

In the PCR, 60 Vbeta and 13 Jbeta primers were used. Measured with immunoSEQ multiplex PCR; TCRdb has only the in-frame clones, and not every one. The data contain under 250,000 clones, about 78% of them singletons. CDR1 SGHRS and CDR2 YFSETQ come from the germline V gene. This CDR3 is 15 amino acids long. V lost 4 bases and J lost 6, with 19 bases in between. Study-level findings and limits: Serostatus for CMV was the only available immune exposure information.

This clone has more than one count but fewer than ten. Its cognate antigen is unknown. Source material: PBMCs. The sequence was obtained from a male donor in good health and CMV-seronegative. V usage is TRBV5-1 and J usage is TRBJ1-1; no firm D call. The CDR3 DNA reads as TGCGCCAGCAGCCGCAGGTACGGGTCGGAGGCTGAAGCTTTCTTT. This encodes CASSRRYGSEAEAFF.